This is a list of T cell receptor beta chains from one sample in a study of tumor-infiltrating lymphocytes in primary liver carcinoma. MiXCR, run by TCRdb on the multiplex PCR reads, gives a single entry per CDR3 protein. The sample has about 320,000 distinct CDR3 sequences, 58% seen once. The sequenced sample consisted of peripheral blood. These receptors were obtained from a woman between 25 and 40 years old with primary liver carcinoma and hepatitis B virus infection. Both conserved end residues are part of each CDR3. Each record gives: CDR3 protein, CDR3 DNA, V gene, J gene, D gene, clone size. The D gene is left open where the match is weak. Part of the rows lack a size; the others show once, few, many or a class for expanded clones.

CASSLGYNEQFF	TGTGCCAGCAGTTTGGGCTACAATGAGCAGTTCTTC	TRBV7-9	TRBJ2-1	-	many
CASSIKAGVSSYEQYF	TGCGCCAGCAGTATTAAAGCGGGAGTGAGCTCCTACGAGCAGTACTTC	TRBV4-1	TRBJ2-7	TRBD2	few
CARGKEYTGELFF	TGTGCTAGAGGTAAAGAATACACCGGGGAGCTGTTTTTT	TRBV12-5	TRBJ2-2	-	-
CASSFLTEYTEAFF	TGTGCCAGCAGTTTCCTCACAGAGTACACTGAAGCTTTCTTT	TRBV5-6	TRBJ1-1	-	-
CASSRVETQYF	TGTGCCAGCAGTCGAGTGGAGACCCAGTACTTC	TRBV6-6	TRBJ2-5	-	-
CASSPTLPPSSYEQYF	TGTGCCAGCTCCCCTACCCTACCGCCGAGCTCCTACGAGCAGTACTTC	TRBV18	TRBJ2-7	-	-
CASRILLGTGGHTGELFF	TGTGCCAGCAGGATTCTATTAGGAACAGGGGGCCACACCGGGGAGCTGTTTTTT	TRBV12-3/TRBV12-4	TRBJ2-2	TRBD1	-
CAGSLDRDLSYVQYF	TGTGCCGGCAGCTTAGACCGGGACCTCTCCTACGTGCAGTACTTC	TRBV11-3	TRBJ2-7	-	-
CASSSFYLFGRGETQYF	TGTGCCAGCAGCTCTTTTTATCTCTTCGGGCGGGGAGAGACCCAGTACTTC	TRBV7-3	TRBJ2-5	-	-
CSVAGPEWWWAQYF	TGCAGCGTCGCTGGACCTGAGTGGTGGTGGGCCCAGTACTTC	TRBV29-1	TRBJ2-5	-	many
CASSPDRISYEQYF	TGTGCCAGCAGTCCGGACAGAATCTCCTACGAGCAGTACTTC	TRBV6-2/TRBV6-3	TRBJ2-7	-	-
CASSPPPGLAGVSYNEQFF	TGTGCCAGCAGCCCGCCCCCGGGACTAGCGGGAGTGTCCTACAATGAGCAGTTCTTC	TRBV14	TRBJ2-1	TRBD2	few
CSVGLPRDRAYEQYF	TGCAGCGTTGGCTTACCCCGGGACAGGGCCTACGAGCAGTACTTC	TRBV29-1	TRBJ2-7	TRBD1	once
CASTTGRTFQETQYF	TGTGCCAGCACTACGGGACGTACCTTCCAAGAGACCCAGTACTTC	TRBV6-2/TRBV6-3	TRBJ2-5	-	many
CATKSGVNTEAFF	TGTGCCACCAAATCGGGGGTAAACACTGAAGCTTTCTTT	TRBV6-2/TRBV6-3	TRBJ1-1	-	-
CASSSSQGGTEQYF	TGTGCCAGTAGCTCATCGCAAGGGGGAACCGAGCAGTACTTC	TRBV11-3	TRBJ2-7	-	-
CASSYHTDTQYF	TGTGCCAGCAGCTATCACACAGATACGCAGTATTTT	TRBV11-2	TRBJ2-3	-	many
CSTGDSTNYGYTF	TGCAGCACCGGGGACAGCACTAACTATGGCTACACCTTC	TRBV29-1	TRBJ1-2	TRBD1	few